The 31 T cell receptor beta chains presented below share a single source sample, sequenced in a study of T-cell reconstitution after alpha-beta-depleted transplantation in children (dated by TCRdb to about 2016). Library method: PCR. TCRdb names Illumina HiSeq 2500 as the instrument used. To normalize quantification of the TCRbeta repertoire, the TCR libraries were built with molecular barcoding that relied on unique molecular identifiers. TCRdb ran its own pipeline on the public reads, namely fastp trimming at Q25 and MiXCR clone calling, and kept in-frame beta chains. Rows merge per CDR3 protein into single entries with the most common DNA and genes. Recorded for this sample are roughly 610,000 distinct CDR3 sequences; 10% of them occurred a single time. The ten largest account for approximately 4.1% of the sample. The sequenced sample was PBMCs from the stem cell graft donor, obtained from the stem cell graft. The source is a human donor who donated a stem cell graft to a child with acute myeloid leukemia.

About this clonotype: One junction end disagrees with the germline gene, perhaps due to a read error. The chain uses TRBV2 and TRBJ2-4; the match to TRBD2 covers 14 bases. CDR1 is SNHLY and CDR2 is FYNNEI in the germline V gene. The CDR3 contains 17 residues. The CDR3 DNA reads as TGTGCCAGCAGGGACGGACTAGCGGGAGGACCCCAAAGCATTCGGTACTTC. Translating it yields CASRDGLAGGPQSIRYF.

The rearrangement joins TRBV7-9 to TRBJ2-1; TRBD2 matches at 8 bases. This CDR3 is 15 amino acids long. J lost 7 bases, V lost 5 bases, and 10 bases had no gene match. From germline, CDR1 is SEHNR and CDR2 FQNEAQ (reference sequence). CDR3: CASSQPGLGINEQFF. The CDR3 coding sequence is TGTGCCAGCAGCCAGCCGGGACTAGGGATAAATGAGCAGTTCTTC.

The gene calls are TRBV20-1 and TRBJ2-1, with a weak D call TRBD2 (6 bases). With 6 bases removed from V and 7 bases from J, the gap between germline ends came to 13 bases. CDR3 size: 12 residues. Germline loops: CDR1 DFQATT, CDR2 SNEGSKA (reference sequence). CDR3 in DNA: TGCAGTGCCGCTGGACTAATAAATGAGCAGTTCTTC. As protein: CSAAGLINEQFF.

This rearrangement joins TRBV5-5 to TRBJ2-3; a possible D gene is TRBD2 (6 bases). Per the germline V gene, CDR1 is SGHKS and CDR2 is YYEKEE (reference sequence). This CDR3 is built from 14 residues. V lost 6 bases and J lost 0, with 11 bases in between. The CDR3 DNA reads TGTGCCAGCAAACGGAGGGAGAGCACAGATACGCAGTATTTT. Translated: CASKRRESTDTQYF.

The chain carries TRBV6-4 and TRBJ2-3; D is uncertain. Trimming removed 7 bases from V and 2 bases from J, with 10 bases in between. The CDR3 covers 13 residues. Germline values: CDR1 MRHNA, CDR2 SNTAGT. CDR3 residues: CASKKDPTDTQYF. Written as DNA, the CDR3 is TGTGCCAGCAAAAAAGATCCCACAGATACGCAGTATTTT.

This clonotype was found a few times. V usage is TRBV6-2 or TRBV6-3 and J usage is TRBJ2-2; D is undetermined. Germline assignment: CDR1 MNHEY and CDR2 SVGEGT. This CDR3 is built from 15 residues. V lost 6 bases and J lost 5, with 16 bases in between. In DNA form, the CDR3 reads TGTGCCAGCAGGGGCATTGCGCCGGTTACCGGGGAGCTGTTTTTT. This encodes CASRGIAPVTGELFF.

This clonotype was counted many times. Written as DNA, the CDR3 is TGCGCCAGCAGGGAGACTAGCCCCACAGATACGCAGTATTTT. Its translation: CASRETSPTDTQYF. V is TRBV10-2 and J is TRBJ2-3; 7 positions agree with TRBD2. The germline V gene has CDR1 WSHSY and CDR2 SAAADI. V was clipped by 6 bases and J by 2 bases; unmatched bases: 5. This CDR3 has 14 amino acids.

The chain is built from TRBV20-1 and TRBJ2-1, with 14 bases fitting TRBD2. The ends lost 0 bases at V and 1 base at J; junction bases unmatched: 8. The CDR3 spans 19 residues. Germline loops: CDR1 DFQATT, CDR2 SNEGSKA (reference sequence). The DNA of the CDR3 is TGCAGTGCTAGAGATTGGGGACTAGCGGGAGACGGATCCTACAATGAGCAGTTCTTC. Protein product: CSARDWGLAGDGSYNEQFF.

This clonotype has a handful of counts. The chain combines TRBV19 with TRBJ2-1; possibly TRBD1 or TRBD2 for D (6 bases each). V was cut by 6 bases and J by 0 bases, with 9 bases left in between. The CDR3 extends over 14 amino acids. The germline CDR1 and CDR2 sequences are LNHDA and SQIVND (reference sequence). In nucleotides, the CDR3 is TGTGCCAGTAGAGGGGGGATCTCCTACAATGAGCAGTTCTTC. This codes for CASRGGISYNEQFF. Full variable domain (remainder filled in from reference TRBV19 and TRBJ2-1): DGGITQSPKYLFRKEGQNVTLSCEQNLNHDAMYWYRQDPGQGLRLIYYSQIVNDFQKGDIAEGYSVSREKKESFPLTVTSAQKNPTAFYLCASRGGISYNEQFFGPGTRLTVL.

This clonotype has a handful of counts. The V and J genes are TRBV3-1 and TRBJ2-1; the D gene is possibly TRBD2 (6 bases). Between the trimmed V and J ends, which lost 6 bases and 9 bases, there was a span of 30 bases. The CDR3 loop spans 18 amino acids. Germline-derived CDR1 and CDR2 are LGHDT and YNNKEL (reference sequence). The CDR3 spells CASSPGSGLGAGVTEQFF. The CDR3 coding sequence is TGTGCCAGCAGTCCCGGCTCGGGCTTAGGAGCGGGTGTGACTGAGCAGTTCTTC.

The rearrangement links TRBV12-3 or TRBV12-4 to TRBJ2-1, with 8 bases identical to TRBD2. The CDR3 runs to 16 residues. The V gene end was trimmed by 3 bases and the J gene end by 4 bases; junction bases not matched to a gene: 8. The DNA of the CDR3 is TGTGCCAGCAGTTTTTCAGGGAGCGGGAGATACAATGAGCAGTTCTTC. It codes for CASSFSGSGRYNEQFF.

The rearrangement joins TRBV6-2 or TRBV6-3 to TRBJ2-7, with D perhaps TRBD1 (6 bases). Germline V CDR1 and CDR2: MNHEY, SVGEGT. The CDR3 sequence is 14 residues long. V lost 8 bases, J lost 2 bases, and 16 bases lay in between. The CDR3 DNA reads TGTGCCAGCCCTGGGGGCAAGCTAACCTACGAGCAGTACTTC. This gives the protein CASPGGKLTYEQYF.

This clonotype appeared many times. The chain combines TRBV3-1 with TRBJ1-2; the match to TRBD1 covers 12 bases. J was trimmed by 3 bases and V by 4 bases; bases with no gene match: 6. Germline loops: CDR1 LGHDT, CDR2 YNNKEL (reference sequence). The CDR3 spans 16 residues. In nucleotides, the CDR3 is TGTGCCAGCAGCCCCAGGGACAGGGGGCGCGACTATGGCTACACCTTC. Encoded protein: CASSPRDRGRDYGYTF.

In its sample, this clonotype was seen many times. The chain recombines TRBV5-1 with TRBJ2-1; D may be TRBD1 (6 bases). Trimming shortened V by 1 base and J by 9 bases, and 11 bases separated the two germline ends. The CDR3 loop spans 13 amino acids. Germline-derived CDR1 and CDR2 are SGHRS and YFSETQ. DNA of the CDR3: TGCGCCAGCAGCTTGTGGAGAGGGGGTGAGCAGTTCTTC. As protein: CASSLWRGGEQFF. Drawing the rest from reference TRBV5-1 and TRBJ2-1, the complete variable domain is KAGVTQTPRYLIKTRGQQVTLSCSPISGHRSVSWYQQTPGQGLQFLFEYFSETQRNKGNFPGRFSGRQFSNSRSEMNVSTLELGDSALYLCASSLWRGGEQFFGPGTRLTVL.

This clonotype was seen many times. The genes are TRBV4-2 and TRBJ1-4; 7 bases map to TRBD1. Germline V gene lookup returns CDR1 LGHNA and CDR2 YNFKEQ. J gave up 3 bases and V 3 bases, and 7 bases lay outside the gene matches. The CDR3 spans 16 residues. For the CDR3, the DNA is TGTGCCAGCAGCCAGGCCTCCGGGACAGCTAATGAAAAACTGTTTTTT. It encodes CASSQASGTANEKLFF.

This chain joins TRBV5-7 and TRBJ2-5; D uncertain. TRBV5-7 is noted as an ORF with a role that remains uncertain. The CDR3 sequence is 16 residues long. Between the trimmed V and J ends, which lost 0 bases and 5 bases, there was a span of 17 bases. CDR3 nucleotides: TGTGCCAGCAGCTTGGAAGAGAGAGTGGGTCAGGAGACCCAGTACTTC. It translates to CASSLEERVGQETQYF.

CDR3 sequence (DNA): TGTGCCAGCAGCTTAAAGTTTCGCTCCATCTGCACAGATACGCAGTATTTT. Encoded protein: CASSLKFRSICTDTQYF. V is TRBV7-4 and J is TRBJ2-3, with D hard to call. CDR1 is SGHVT and CDR2 is SQSDAQ in the germline V gene. There are 17 residues in the CDR3. The ends were cut back, 2 bases at V and 1 base at J, with 16 bases in the middle.

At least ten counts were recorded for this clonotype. The CDR3 loop reads CASSPGLAGEGRYF. CDR3 nucleotide sequence: TGTGCCAGCAGTCCTGGACTAGCGGGAGAGGGGAGGTACTTC. The J gene is TRBJ2-7, the V gene TRBV14; 13 bases fit TRBD2. The CDR3 runs 14 residues. Germline V gene data show CDR1 as SGHDN and CDR2 as FVKESK. The V gene end was trimmed by 6 bases and the J gene end by 12 bases; junction bases not matched to a gene: 11.

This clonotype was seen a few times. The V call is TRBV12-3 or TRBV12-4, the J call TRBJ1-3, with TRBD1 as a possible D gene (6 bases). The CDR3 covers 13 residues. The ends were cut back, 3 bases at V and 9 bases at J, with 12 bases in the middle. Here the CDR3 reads CASSFNRDSTIYF. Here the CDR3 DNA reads TGTGCCAGCAGTTTCAACAGGGATAGCACCATATATTTT.

CDR3 in amino acids: CASSLKEGGYEQYF. Written as DNA, the CDR3 is TGCGCCAGCAGCCTCAAGGAAGGTGGATACGAGCAGTACTTC. The gene calls are TRBV5-1 and TRBJ2-7; the D is unclear. The CDR3 sequence is 14 residues long. The ends were cut back, 4 bases at V and 4 bases at J, with 15 bases in the middle. CDR1 SGHRS and CDR2 YFSETQ come from the germline V gene.

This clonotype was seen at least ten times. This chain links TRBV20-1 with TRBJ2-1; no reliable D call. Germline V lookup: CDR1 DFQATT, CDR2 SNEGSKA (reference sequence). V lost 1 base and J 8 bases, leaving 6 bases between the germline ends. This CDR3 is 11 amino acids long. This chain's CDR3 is CSARGIDEQFF. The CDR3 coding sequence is TGCAGTGCTAGAGGGATCGATGAGCAGTTCTTC.

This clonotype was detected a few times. The DNA of the CDR3 is TGTGCCAGCAGCTTAGATCGGGACAGGGGACCCTACGAGCAGTACTTC. It specifies CASSLDRDRGPYEQYF. The chain carries TRBV11-2 and TRBJ2-7, with TRBD1 matching 10 bases. Trimming at V came to 0 bases and at J to 2 bases, leaving 4 bases not matched to a gene. The V gene's germline CDR1 is SGHAT and CDR2 FQNNGV. The CDR3 consists of 16 residues.

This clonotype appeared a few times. As DNA, the CDR3 is TGTGCCTGCGCCAAGGCAGGGACTAACTATGGCTACACCTTC. This gives the protein CACAKAGTNYGYTF. The genes are TRBV6-5 and TRBJ1-2; D possibly corresponds to TRBD1 (5 bases). Per the germline V gene, CDR1 is MNHEY and CDR2 is SVGAGI. The CDR3 contains 14 residues. The V gene lost 11 bases and the J gene lost 0 bases, with 16 bases spanning the gap.

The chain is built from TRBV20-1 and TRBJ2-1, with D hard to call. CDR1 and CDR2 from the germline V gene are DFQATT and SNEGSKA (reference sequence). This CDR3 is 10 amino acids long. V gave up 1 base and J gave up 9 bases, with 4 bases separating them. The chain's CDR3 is CSARVVEQFF. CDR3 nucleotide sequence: TGCAGTGCTAGAGTGGTTGAGCAGTTCTTC.

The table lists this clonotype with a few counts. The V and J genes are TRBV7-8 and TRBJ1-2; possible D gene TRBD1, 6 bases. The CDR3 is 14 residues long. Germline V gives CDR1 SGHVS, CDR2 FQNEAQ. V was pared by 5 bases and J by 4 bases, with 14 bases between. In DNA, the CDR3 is TGTGCCAGCAGCCCGGAGGGACACGCCTATGGCTACACCTTC. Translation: CASSPEGHAYGYTF.

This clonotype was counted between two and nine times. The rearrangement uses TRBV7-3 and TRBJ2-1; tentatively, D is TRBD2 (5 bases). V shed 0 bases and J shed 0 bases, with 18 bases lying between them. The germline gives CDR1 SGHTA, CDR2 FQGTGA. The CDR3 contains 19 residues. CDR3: CASSLTGRVSGSSYNEQFF. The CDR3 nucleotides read TGTGCCAGCAGCTTAACAGGTCGGGTAAGCGGTAGCTCCTACAATGAGCAGTTCTTC.

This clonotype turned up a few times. The chain's CDR3 is CASSPNSGTSTDTQYF. CDR3 in DNA: TGTGCCAGCAGTCCAAATTCGGGGACTAGCACAGATACGCAGTATTTT. The chain recombines TRBV11-2 with TRBJ2-3; D is perhaps TRBD2 (6 bases). Germline V lookup: CDR1 SGHAT, CDR2 FQNNGV. The germline V and J ends were trimmed by 6 bases and 0 bases, with 16 bases remaining between them. This CDR3 is built from 16 residues.

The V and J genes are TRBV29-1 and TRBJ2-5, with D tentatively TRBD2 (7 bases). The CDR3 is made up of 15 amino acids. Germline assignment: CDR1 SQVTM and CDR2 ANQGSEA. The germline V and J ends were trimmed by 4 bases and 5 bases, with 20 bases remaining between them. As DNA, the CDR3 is TGCAGCGTTGCCCTGGCAGGGGAGGGGGTTGAGACCCAGTACTTC. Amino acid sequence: CSVALAGEGVETQYF.

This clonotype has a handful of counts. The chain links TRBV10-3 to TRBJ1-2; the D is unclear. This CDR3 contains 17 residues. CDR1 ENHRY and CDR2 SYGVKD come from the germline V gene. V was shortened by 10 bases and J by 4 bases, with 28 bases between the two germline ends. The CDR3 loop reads CATLGETPTFWGYGYTF. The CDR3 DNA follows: TGTGCCACCCTTGGAGAAACACCGACTTTTTGGGGCTATGGCTACACCTTC.

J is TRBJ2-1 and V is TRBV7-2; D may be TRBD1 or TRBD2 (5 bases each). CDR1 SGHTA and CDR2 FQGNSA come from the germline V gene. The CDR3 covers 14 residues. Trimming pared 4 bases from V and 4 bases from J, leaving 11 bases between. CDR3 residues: CASSSGAVYNEQFF. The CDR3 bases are TGTGCCAGCAGCTCCGGGGCGGTATACAATGAGCAGTTCTTC. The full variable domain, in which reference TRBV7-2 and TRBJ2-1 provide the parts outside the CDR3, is GAGVSQSPSNKVTEKGKDVELRCDPISGHTALYWYRQSLGQGLEFLIYFQGNSAPDKSGLPSDRFSAERTGGSVSTLTIQRTQQEDSAVYLCASSSGAVYNEQFFGPGTRLTVL.

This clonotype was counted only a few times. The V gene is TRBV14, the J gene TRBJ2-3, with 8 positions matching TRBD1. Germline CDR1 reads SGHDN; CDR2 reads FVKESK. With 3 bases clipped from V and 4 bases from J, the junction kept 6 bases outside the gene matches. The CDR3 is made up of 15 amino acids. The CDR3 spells CASSHQDRVPDTQYF. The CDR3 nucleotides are TGTGCCAGCAGCCACCAGGACAGGGTACCAGATACGCAGTATTTT. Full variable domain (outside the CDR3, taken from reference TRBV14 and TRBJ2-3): EAGVTQFPSHSVIEKGQTVTLRCDPISGHDNLYWYRRVMGKEIKFLLHFVKESKQDESGMPNNRFLAERTGGTYSTLKVQPAELEDSGVYFCASSHQDRVPDTQYFGPGTRLTVL.